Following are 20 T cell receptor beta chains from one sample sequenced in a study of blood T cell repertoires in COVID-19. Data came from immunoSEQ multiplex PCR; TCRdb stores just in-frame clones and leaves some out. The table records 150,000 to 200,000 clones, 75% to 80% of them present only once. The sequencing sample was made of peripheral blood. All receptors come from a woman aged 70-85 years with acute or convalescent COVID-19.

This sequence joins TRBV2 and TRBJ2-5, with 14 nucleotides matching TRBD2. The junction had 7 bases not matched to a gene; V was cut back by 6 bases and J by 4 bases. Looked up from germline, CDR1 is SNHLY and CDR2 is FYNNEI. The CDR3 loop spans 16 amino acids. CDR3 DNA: TGTGCCAGCAGCCTCTCCGGGACTAGCGGGAGAGAGACCCAGTACTTC. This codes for CASSLSGTSGRETQYF. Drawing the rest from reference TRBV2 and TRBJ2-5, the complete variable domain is EPEVTQTPSHQVTQMGQEVILRCVPISNHLYFYWYRQILGQKVEFLVSFYNNEISEKSEIFDDQFSVERPDGSNFTLKIRSTKLEDSAMYFCASSLSGTSGRETQYFGPGTRLLVL.

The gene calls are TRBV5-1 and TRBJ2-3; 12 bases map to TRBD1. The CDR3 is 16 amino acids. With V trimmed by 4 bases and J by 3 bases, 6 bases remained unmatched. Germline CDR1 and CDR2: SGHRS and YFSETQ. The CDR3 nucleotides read TGCGCCAGCAGCGTCGGGACAGGGGGCATAACAGATACGCAGTATTTT. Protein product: CASSVGTGGITDTQYF.

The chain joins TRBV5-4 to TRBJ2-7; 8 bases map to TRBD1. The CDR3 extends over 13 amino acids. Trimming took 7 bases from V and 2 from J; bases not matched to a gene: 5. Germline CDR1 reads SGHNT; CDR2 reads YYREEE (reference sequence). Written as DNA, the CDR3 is TGTGCCAGCTCGGACAGGGTGGCCTACGAGCAGTACTTC. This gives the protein CASSDRVAYEQYF.

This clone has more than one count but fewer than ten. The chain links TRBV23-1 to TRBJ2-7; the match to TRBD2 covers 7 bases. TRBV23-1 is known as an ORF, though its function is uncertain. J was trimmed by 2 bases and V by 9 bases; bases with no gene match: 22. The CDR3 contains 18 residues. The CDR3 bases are TGCGCCAGTGATTGGGACTGGCGGGAGAGAATCATTACCTACGAGCAGTACTTC. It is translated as CASDWDWRERIITYEQYF.

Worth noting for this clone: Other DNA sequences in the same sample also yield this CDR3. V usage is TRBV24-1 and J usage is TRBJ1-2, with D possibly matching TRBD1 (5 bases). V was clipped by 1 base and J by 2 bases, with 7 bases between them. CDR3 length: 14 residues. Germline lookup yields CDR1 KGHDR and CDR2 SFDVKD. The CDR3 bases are TGTGCCACCAGTGATTTCGACAGAAACTATGGCTACACCTTC. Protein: CATSDFDRNYGYTF.

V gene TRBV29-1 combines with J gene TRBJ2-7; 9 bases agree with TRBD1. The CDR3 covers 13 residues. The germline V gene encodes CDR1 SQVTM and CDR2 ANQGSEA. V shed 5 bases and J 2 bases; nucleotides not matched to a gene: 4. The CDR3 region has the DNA TGCAGCGTTAACGGACAGGGGACCTACGAGCAGTACTTC. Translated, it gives CSVNGQGTYEQYF.

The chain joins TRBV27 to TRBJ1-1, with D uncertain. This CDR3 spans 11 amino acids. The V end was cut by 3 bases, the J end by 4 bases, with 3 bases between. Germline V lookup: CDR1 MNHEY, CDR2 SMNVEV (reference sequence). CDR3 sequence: CASSFGTEAFF. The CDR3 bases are TGTGCCAGCAGTTTCGGCACTGAAGCTTTCTTT.

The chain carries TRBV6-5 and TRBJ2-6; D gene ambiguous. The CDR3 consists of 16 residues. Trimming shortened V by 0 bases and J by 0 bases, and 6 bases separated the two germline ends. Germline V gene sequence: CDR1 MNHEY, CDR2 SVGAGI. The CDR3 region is CASSYSTLSGANVLTF. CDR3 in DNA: TGTGCCAGCAGTTACTCGACTCTCTCTGGGGCCAACGTCCTGACTTTC.

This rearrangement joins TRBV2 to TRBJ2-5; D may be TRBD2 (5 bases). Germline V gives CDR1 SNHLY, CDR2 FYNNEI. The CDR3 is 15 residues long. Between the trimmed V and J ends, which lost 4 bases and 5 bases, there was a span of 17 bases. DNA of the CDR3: TGTGCCAGCAGTGTTTCGATAGTCCGGAGGGAGACCCAGTACTTC. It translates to CASSVSIVRRETQYF.

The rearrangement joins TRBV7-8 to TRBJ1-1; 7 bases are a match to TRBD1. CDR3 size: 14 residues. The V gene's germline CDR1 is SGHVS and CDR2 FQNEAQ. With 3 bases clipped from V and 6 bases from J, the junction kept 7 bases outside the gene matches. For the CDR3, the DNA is TGTGCCAGCAGCTTGTTGACAGGGACCCCTGAAGCTTTCTTT. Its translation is CASSLLTGTPEAFF.

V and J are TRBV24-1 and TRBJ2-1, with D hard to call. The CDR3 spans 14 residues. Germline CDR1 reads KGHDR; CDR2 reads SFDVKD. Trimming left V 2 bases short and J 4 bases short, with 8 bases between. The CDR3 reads CATSDYNGYNEQFF. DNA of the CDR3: TGTGCCACCAGTGATTACAACGGGTACAATGAGCAGTTCTTC.

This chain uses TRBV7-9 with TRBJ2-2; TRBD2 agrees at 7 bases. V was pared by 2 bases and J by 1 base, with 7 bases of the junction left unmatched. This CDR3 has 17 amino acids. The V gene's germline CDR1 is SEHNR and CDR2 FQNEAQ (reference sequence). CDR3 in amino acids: CASSLFPGGGNTGELFF. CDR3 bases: TGTGCCAGCAGCTTATTTCCGGGAGGCGGGAACACCGGGGAGCTGTTTTTT.

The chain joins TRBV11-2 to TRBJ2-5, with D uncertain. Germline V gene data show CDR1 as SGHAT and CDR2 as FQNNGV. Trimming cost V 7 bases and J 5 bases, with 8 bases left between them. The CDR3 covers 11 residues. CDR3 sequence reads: CASTQYETQYF. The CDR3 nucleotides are TGTGCCAGCACCCAGTATGAGACCCAGTACTTC.

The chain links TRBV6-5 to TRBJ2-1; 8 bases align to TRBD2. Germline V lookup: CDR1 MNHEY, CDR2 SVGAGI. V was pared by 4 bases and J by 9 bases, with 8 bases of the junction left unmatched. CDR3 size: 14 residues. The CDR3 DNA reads TGTGCCAGCAGTTCCCCGGGACTAGTTGTTGAGCAGTTCTTC. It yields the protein CASSSPGLVVEQFF.

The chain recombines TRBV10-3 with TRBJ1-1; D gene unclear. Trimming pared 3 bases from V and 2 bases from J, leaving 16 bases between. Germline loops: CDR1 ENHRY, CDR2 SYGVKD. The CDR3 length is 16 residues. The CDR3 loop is CAISDPPDGENTEAFF. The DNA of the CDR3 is TGTGCCATCAGTGATCCCCCCGACGGGGAAAACACTGAAGCTTTCTTT.

The CDR3 sequence: CASSLGEGAQSHGYTF. The CDR3 region has the DNA TGTGCCAGCAGCTTGGGAGAGGGGGCGCAATCCCATGGCTACACCTTC. V and J are TRBV5-4 and TRBJ1-2, with 7 bases lining up with TRBD1. CDR3 size: 16 residues. V dropped 0 bases and J dropped 6; count of bases not matched to a gene: 11. The germline V gene encodes CDR1 SGHNT and CDR2 YYREEE (reference sequence). The variable domain in full, with the rest retrieved from reference TRBV5-4 and TRBJ1-2, is ETGVTQSPTHLIKTRGQQVTLRCSSQSGHNTVSWYQQALGQGPQFIFQYYREEENGRGNFPPRFSGLQFPNYSSELNVNALELDDSALYLCASSLGEGAQSHGYTFGSGTRLTVV.

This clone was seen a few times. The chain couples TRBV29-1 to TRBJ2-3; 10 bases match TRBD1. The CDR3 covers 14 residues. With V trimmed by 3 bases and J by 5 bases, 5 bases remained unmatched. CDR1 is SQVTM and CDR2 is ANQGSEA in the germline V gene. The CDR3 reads CSVDSGTGEDTQYF. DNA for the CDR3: TGCAGCGTTGACAGCGGGACAGGGGAAGATACGCAGTATTTT.

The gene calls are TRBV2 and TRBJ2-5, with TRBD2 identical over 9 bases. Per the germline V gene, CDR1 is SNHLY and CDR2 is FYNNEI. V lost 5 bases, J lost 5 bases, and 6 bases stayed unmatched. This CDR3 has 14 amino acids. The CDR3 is CASSWGGREETQYF. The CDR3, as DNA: TGTGCCAGCAGTTGGGGCGGGAGGGAGGAGACCCAGTACTTC.

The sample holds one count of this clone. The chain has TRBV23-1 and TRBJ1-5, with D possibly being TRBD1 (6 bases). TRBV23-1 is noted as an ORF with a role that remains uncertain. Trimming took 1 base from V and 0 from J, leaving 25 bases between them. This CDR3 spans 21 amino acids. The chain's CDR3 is CASSQYLEGTPERHSNQPQHF. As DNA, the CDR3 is TGCGCCAGCAGTCAATACCTCGAAGGGACACCGGAGCGCCATAGCAATCAGCCCCAGCATTTT.

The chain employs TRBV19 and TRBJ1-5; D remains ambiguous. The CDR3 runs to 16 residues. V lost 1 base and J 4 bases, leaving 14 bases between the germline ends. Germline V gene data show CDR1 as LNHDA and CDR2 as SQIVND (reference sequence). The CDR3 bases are TGTGCCAGTAGTATAGCGGGGTTCAATGGGAATCAGCCCCAGCATTTT. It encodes CASSIAGFNGNQPQHF.